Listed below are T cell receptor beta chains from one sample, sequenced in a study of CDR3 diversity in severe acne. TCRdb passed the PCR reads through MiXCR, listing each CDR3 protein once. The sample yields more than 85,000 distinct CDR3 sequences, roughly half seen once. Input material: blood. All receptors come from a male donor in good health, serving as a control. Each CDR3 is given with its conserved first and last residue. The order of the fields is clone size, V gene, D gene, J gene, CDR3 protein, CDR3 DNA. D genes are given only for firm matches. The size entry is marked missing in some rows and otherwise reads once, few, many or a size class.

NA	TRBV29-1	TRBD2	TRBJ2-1	CSVRLAGYNEQFF	TGCAGCGTTCGCCTAGCGGGATACAATGAGCAGTTCTTC
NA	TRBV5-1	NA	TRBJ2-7	CASSLGGVSSYEQYF	TGCGCCAGCAGCTTGGGCGGGGTTTCCTCCTACGAGCAGTACTTC
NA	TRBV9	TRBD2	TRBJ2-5	CASSPGLAGQETQYF	TGTGCCAGCAGCCCGGGACTAGCGGGTCAAGAGACCCAGTACTTC
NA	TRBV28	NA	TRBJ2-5	CASGWWARQQETQYF	TGTGCCAGCGGTTGGTGGGCCCGACAGCAAGAGACCCAGTACTTC
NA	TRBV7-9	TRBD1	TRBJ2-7	CASTGTGVGEQYF	TGTGCCAGCACCGGGACAGGGGTGGGCGAGCAGTACTTC
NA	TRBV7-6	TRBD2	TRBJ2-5	CASSQGLAGEETQYF	TGTGCCAGCAGCCAAGGGCTAGCGGGGGAGGAGACCCAGTACTTC
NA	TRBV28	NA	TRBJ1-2	CASRPLGGAGGYTF	TGTGCCAGCAGGCCCCTAGGAGGGGCTGGTGGCTACACCTTC
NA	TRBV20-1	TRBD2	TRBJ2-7	CSANGLAGGTYEQYF	TGCAGTGCTAATGGACTAGCGGGGGGAACCTACGAGCAGTACTTC
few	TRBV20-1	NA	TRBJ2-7	CSAPQAGPLQVGEQYF	TGCAGTGCTCCCCAAGCTGGTCCTCTCCAAGTGGGCGAGCAGTACTTC
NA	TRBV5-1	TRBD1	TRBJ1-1	CASSPTGTREKAFF	TGCGCCAGCAGCCCGACAGGGACACGCGAAAAAGCTTTCTTT